This T cell receptor beta chain was sequenced in a study of blood T cell repertoires in COVID-19. Study overall: Both acute and convalescent COVID-19 samples were obtained from the United States, Italy and Spain.

TCRdb's table, derived via immunoSEQ multiplex PCR, lists solely in-frame clones and lacks some. The sample records about 480,000 clones, around nine tenths being singletons. This study enrolled people aged 18 to 89 from around 26 US geographic areas. Germline loops: CDR1 SQVTM, CDR2 ANQGSEA. Trimming took 3 bases from V and 5 from J; bases not matched to a gene: 4. This CDR3 is 13 amino acids long. The sequence was obtained from a woman between 18 and 29 years old with acute COVID-19. The sample consisted of PBMCs or T cells enriched from blood (not recorded which). The chain combines TRBV29-1 with TRBJ1-1; 9 bases line up with TRBD1. CDR3 DNA sequence: TGCAGCGTTGAGGGACAGGGTAGGACTGAAGCTTTCTTT. Residues: CSVEGQGRTEAFF.